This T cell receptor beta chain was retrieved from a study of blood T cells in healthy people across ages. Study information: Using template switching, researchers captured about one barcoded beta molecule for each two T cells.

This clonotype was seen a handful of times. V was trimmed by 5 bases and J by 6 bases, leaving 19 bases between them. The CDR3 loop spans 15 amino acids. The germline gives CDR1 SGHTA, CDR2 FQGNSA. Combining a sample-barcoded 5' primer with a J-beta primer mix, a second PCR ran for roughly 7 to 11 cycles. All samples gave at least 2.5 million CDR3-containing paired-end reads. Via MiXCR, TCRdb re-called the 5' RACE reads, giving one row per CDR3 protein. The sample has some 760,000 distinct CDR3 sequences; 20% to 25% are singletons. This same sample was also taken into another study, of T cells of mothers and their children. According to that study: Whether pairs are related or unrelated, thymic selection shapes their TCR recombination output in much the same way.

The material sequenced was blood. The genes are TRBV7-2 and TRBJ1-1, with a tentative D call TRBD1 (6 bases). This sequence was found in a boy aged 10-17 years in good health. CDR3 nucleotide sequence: TGTGCCAGCAGCGCACGGGGAGGGGGATTATCTGAAGCTTTCTTT. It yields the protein CASSARGGGLSEAFF.